This T cell receptor (beta chain) came from a study of blood T cell repertoires in COVID-19. Whole-study context: Acute and convalescent COVID-19 samples came from the United States, Italy and Spain.

Data came from immunoSEQ multiplex PCR; TCRdb stores just in-frame clones and leaves some out. Among about 150,000 clones listed, around nine tenths were seen once. V was trimmed by 7 bases and J by 1 base, leaving 7 bases between them. Germline loops: CDR1 MNHEY, CDR2 SVGAGI. The CDR3 has 12 amino acids. This clone was recorded only once. The gene calls are TRBV6-5 and TRBJ1-1; D is ambiguous. Sequencing input: peripheral blood. The TCR comes from a man between 45 and 60 years old with acute or convalescent COVID-19. The CDR3 is CASMRANTEAFF. CDR3 sequence (DNA): TGTGCCAGCATGCGGGCGAACACTGAAGCTTTCTTT.